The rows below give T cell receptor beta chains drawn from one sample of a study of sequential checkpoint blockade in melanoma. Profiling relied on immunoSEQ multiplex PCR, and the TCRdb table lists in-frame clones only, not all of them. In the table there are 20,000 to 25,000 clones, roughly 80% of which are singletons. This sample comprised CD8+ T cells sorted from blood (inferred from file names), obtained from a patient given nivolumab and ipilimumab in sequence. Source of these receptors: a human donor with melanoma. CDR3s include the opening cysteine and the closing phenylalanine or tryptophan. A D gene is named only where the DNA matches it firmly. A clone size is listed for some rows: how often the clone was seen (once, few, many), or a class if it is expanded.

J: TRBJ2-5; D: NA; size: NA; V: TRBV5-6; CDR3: CASSPYSGWETQYF; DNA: TGTGCCAGCAGCCCCTACTCGGGATGGGAGACCCAGTACTTC
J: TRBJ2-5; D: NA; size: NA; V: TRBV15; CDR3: CATSRDSRTNHPQYF; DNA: TGTGCCACCAGCAGAGATTCGAGGACTAACCACCCCCAGTACTTC
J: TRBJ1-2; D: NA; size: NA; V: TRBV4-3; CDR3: CASSQDYTGPENYGYTF; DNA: TGCGCCAGCAGCCAAGATTACACAGGGCCCGAGAACTATGGCTACACCTTC
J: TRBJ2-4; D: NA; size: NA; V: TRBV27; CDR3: CASSSHGVKGGNIQYF; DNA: TGTGCCAGCAGTTCCCACGGGGTTAAAGGTGGAAACATTCAGTACTTC
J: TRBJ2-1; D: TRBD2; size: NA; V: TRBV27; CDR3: CASTPGTSPYNEQFF; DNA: TGTGCCAGCACCCCCGGGACTAGCCCCTACAATGAGCAGTTCTTC
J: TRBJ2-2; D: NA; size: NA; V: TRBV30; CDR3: CAWSPFAGSADGTGELFF; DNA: TGTGCCTGGAGTCCATTTGCTGGGAGCGCGGATGGGACCGGGGAGCTGTTTTTT
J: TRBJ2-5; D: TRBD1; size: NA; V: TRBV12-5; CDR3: CASGDGQEETQYF; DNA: TGTGCTAGTGGTGATGGACAGGAAGAGACCCAGTACTTC
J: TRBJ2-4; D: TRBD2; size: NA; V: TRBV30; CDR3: CAWSVKLEGLANIQYF; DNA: TGTGCCTGGAGTGTAAAGTTAGAGGGACTAGCAAACATTCAGTACTTC
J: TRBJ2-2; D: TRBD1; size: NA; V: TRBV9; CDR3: CASSVRDRVLTGELFF; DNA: TGTGCCAGCAGCGTCCGGGACAGGGTCCTCACCGGGGAGCTGTTTTTT
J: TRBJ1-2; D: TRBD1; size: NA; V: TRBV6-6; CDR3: CASSYSWQGDYGYTF; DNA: TGTGCCAGCAGTTACTCCTGGCAGGGGGACTATGGCTACACCTTC
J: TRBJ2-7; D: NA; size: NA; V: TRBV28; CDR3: CASSLEGDSYEQYF; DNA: TGTGCCAGCAGTTTGGAGGGCGACTCCTACGAGCAGTACTTC
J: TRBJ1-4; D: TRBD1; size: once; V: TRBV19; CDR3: CASRGRRGLQANEKLFF; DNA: TGTGCCAGTAGGGGACGCAGGGGGCTGCAAGCTAATGAAAAACTGTTTTTT
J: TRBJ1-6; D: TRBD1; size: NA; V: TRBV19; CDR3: CASSSGQEYNSPLHF; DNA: TGTGCCAGTAGTTCCGGACAGGAATATAATTCACCCCTCCACTTT
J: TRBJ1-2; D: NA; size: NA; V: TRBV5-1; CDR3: CASSLDVGWYGYTF; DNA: TGCGCCAGCAGCTTAGACGTGGGCTGGTATGGCTACACCTTC
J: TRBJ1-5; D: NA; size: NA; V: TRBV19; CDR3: CASSIGNMAGQPQHF; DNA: TGTGCCAGTAGTATCGGGAACATGGCTGGGCAGCCCCAGCATTTT